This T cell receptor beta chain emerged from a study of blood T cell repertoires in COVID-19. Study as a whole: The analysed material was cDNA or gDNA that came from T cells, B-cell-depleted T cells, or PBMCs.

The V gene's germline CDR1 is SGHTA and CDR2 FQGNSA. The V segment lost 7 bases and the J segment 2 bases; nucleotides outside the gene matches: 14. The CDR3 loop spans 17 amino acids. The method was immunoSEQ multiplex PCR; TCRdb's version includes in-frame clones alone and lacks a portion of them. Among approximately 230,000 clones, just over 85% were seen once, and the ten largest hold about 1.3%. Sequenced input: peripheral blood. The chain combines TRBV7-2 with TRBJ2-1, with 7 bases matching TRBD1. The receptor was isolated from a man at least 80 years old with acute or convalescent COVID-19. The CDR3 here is CASIQRNPTGAYNEQFF. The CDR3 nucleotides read TGTGCCAGCATCCAGCGGAACCCTACAGGGGCCTACAATGAGCAGTTCTTC.